A single sample is the source of the 26 T cell receptor beta chains below, sequenced in a study of T cells in localized non-small cell lung cancer. TCRdb's copy holds only in-frame clones and misses some; the assay was immunoSEQ multiplex PCR. The top ten clones hold approximately 14% of a sample with 24,000 or so clones, approximately 86% of them seen once. Sample: peripheral blood, taken before any cancer treatment. The receptors shown here come from a female donor older than 55 with stage I lung adenocarcinoma.

The chain links TRBV6-1 to TRBJ1-4, with unresolved D. From germline, CDR1 is MNHNS and CDR2 SASEGT. This CDR3 is 13 amino acids long. V was pared by 7 bases and J by 5 bases, with 11 bases between. The CDR3 loop is CASILSVNEKLFF. CDR3 nucleotide sequence: TGTGCCAGCATTTTGTCAGTAAATGAAAAACTGTTTTTT.

The chain uses TRBV29-1 and TRBJ2-7; 9 bases match TRBD1. The CDR3 is 15 amino acids. CDR1 and CDR2 (germline): SQVTM, ANQGSEA. Trimming removed 0 bases from V and 1 base from J; junction bases left unmatched: 4. CDR3 region: CSVEDPGTGSYEQYF. CDR3 bases: TGCAGCGTTGAAGATCCCGGGACAGGGTCCTACGAGCAGTACTTC.

The chain couples TRBV30 to TRBJ1-2, with 8 bases fitting TRBD1. The CDR3 covers 13 residues. Germline V CDR1 and CDR2: GTSNPN, SVGIG (reference sequence). J lost 3 bases, V lost 4 bases, and 4 bases had no gene match. The CDR3 nucleotides are TGTGCCTGGACCCCGACAGGGGACTATGGCTACACCTTC. As protein: CAWTPTGDYGYTF.

The rearrangement links TRBV4-2 to TRBJ2-1; tentatively, D is TRBD1 or TRBD2 (5 bases each). The CDR3 is made up of 17 amino acids. Germline-derived CDR1 and CDR2 are LGHNA and YNFKEQ. Trimming stripped 3 bases from V and 0 bases from J, with 15 bases between. The chain's CDR3 is CASSQGYRDLSYNEQFF. The CDR3 DNA sequence: TGTGCCAGCAGCCAGGGATACCGGGACCTCTCCTACAATGAGCAGTTCTTC.

J is TRBJ1-2 and V is TRBV4-2; 7 bases align to TRBD1. The trim removed 4 bases at V and 4 bases at J, leaving 6 bases unmatched. CDR3 length: 14 residues. Germline-derived CDR1 and CDR2 are LGHNA and YNFKEQ. CDR3 nucleotides: TGTGCCAGCAGCCGAGAGACAGGGCCCTATGGCTACACCTTC. It yields the protein CASSRETGPYGYTF.

The chain employs TRBV11-3 and TRBJ2-7; D ambiguous. The germline gives CDR1 SGHNT, CDR2 YENEEA. This CDR3 spans 15 amino acids. Trimming stripped 5 bases from V and 0 bases from J, with 14 bases between. CDR3 in amino acids: CASSLDMFGSYEQYF. The CDR3 coding sequence is TGTGCCAGCAGCCTCGACATGTTTGGCTCCTACGAGCAGTACTTC.

V is TRBV6-1 and J is TRBJ1-6, with D perhaps TRBD1 (5 bases). This CDR3 is 14 amino acids long. V shed 7 bases and J shed 7 bases, with 14 bases lying between them. CDR1 and CDR2 (germline): MNHNS, SASEGT. The CDR3 DNA reads TGTGCCAGCATGATGTGGGGGAAAAATTCACCCCTCCACTTT. Translation gives CASMMWGKNSPLHF.

The CDR3 DNA reads as TGTGCCAGCAGTCCGGACATCCCCCCCCTCCACTTT. Translating it yields CASSPDIPPLHF. This chain joins TRBV2 and TRBJ1-6; maybe TRBD1 (5 bases). Per the germline V gene, CDR1 is SNHLY and CDR2 is FYNNEI. CDR3 length equals 12 residues. The germline V and J ends were trimmed by 5 bases and 13 bases, with 12 bases remaining between them.

This clone turned up a few times. One end of the junction fails to match germline, which may point to a read error. V usage is TRBV2 and J usage is TRBJ1-2; D gene ambiguous. Germline V gene data show CDR1 as SNHLY and CDR2 as FYNNEI. The CDR3 is 10 amino acids. The CDR3 region has the DNA TGTGCCAGCAGTGGGGGAGAGGGAGCCTTC. Protein product: CASSGGEGAF.

This clone was counted only a few times. The J gene is TRBJ1-2, the V gene TRBV7-8, with 8 bases fitting TRBD1. Germline trimming cut 4 bases from V and 4 bases from J; bases unmatched to any gene: 8. This CDR3 spans 15 amino acids. CDR1 is SGHVS, CDR2 FQNEAQ, per germline. The CDR3 DNA reads as TGTGCCAGCAGCTCGACAGGGGTTGCCGGCTATGGCTACACCTTC. It yields the protein CASSSTGVAGYGYTF.

The chain joins TRBV10-3 to TRBJ1-3; D not resolved. V lost 10 bases to trimming and J lost 2 bases, with 6 bases between them. The V gene's germline CDR1 is ENHRY and CDR2 SYGVKD. This CDR3 comprises 11 residues. CDR3: CATSPGNTIYF. The CDR3 DNA reads TGTGCCACCTCCCCTGGAAACACCATATATTTT.

For the CDR3, the DNA is TGCGCCAGCAGCCAACCTGGGCGGTATGAAGAGACCCAGTACTTC. Amino acid sequence: CASSQPGRYEETQYF. The chain couples TRBV4-1 to TRBJ2-5, with no clear D. V lost 2 bases and J 3 bases, leaving 13 bases between the germline ends. Looked up from germline, CDR1 is MGHRA and CDR2 is YSYEKL. The CDR3 totals 15 residues.

V is TRBV25-1 and J is TRBJ2-7; TRBD1 matches at 9 bases. Germline lookup yields CDR1 MGHDK and CDR2 SYGVNS. The CDR3 has 14 residues. J lost 4 bases, V lost 4 bases, and 5 bases had no gene match. The CDR3 nucleotides read TGTGCCAGCAGTGGCCGGGACAGGGTTTACGAGCAGTACTTC. This gives the protein CASSGRDRVYEQYF.

J is TRBJ1-2 and V is TRBV18; the D gene is possibly TRBD1 (6 bases). V lost 3 bases and J lost 8, with 13 bases in between. The CDR3 consists of 13 residues. Germline values: CDR1 KGHSH, CDR2 LQKENI. The CDR3 here is CASSPQGMGGYTF. Here the CDR3 DNA reads TGTGCCAGCTCACCGCAGGGGATGGGCGGCTACACCTTC.

This clone was counted only a few times. The V call is TRBV28, the J call TRBJ2-7; TRBD1 aligns across 8 bases. V shed 4 bases, J shed 2 bases, and the junction held 10 bases outside the gene matches. The V gene's germline CDR1 is MDHEN and CDR2 SYDVKM. The CDR3 loop spans 16 amino acids. CDR3 protein: CASSYKVGQGTYEQYF. The CDR3 coding sequence is TGTGCCAGCAGTTATAAGGTCGGACAGGGAACCTACGAGCAGTACTTC.

By its share, this clone is medium-sized. The chain carries TRBV6-4 and TRBJ1-2; tentative D call: TRBD1 (5 bases). The V and J ends lost 0 bases and 7 bases respectively, with 12 bases between them. Germline V gene sequence: CDR1 MRHNA, CDR2 SNTAGT. CDR3 size: 14 residues. DNA of the CDR3: TGTGCCAGCAGTGACTCCCCAGGGATGGGTGGCTACACCTTC. Translating gives CASSDSPGMGGYTF.

This chain connects TRBV5-4 to TRBJ2-2; D might be TRBD2 (6 bases). The CDR3 has 15 amino acids. The V end lost 0 bases, the J end lost 4 bases, and 10 bases lay between the germline ends. Per germline, CDR1 SGHNT and CDR2 YYREEE (reference sequence). The CDR3 region is CASSLGGRRTGELFF. In nucleotides, the CDR3 is TGTGCCAGCAGCTTGGGGGGGAGGCGCACCGGGGAGCTGTTTTTT.

The chain joins TRBV7-3 to TRBJ2-1, with TRBD1 matching 8 bases. This CDR3 comprises 15 residues. CDR1 and CDR2 from the germline V gene are SGHTA and FQGTGA. The trim removed 5 bases at V and 2 bases at J, leaving 5 bases unmatched. The CDR3 loop reads CASSQGAGPYNEQFF. CDR3 bases: TGTGCCAGCAGCCAGGGGGCGGGGCCCTACAATGAGCAGTTCTTC.

The genes are TRBV7-2 and TRBJ2-7; perhaps TRBD1 as D (6 bases). Germline CDR1 SGHTA, CDR2 FQGNSA. Trimming left V 5 bases short and J 2 bases short, with 16 bases between. The CDR3 contains 15 residues. CDR3 in DNA: TGTGCCAGCAGCCTAGGGGCAGGGGCCGCCTACGAGCAGTACTTC. Its protein product is CASSLGAGAAYEQYF.

CDR3 coding DNA: TGTGCCAGCAGCTCTACACGGGCCGGCGGGGAAAAACTGTTTTTT. Protein product: CASSSTRAGGEKLFF. The chain couples TRBV5-8 to TRBJ1-4; D is ambiguous. The germline V gene encodes CDR1 SGHTS and CDR2 YDEGEE. V dropped 3 bases and J dropped 8 bases, with 17 bases sitting between them. This CDR3 spans 15 amino acids.

A single count supports this clone. The chain has TRBV5-1 and TRBJ2-7; TRBD1 matches 7 bases. With V trimmed by 0 bases and J by 3 bases, 9 bases remained unmatched. CDR1 and CDR2 (germline): SGHRS, YFSETQ. The CDR3 extends over 16 amino acids. The DNA of the CDR3 is TGCGCCAGCAGCTTGGGCACCGGGACAGTAAGCTACGAGCAGTACTTC. Amino acid sequence: CASSLGTGTVSYEQYF. Full variable domain (rest looked up from reference TRBV5-1 and TRBJ2-7): KAGVTQTPRYLIKTRGQQVTLSCSPISGHRSVSWYQQTPGQGLQFLFEYFSETQRNKGNFPGRFSGRQFSNSRSEMNVSTLELGDSALYLCASSLGTGTVSYEQYFGPGTRLTVT.

V and J are TRBV6-6 and TRBJ2-7; no reliable D call. The CDR3 is made up of 15 amino acids. V lost 7 bases, J lost 0 bases, and 16 bases lay in between. Germline V gives CDR1 MNHNY, CDR2 SVGAGI (reference sequence). For the CDR3, the DNA is TGTGCCAGCACCCCTCTGCGACTGAGCTCCTACGAGCAGTACTTC. It specifies CASTPLRLSSYEQYF.

V and J are TRBV5-4 and TRBJ1-1; no reliable D call. The CDR3 has 14 amino acids. The germline gives CDR1 SGHNT, CDR2 YYREEE (reference sequence). V was cut by 0 bases and J by 2 bases, with 8 bases left in between. In DNA form, the CDR3 reads TGTGCCAGCAGCTTGGTGTCCAGAAACACTGAAGCTTTCTTT. Translating gives CASSLVSRNTEAFF.

The chain employs TRBV5-1 and TRBJ2-6; a possible D gene is TRBD1 (6 bases). The CDR3 runs 14 residues. Germline CDR1 is SGHRS and CDR2 is YFSETQ. V lost 3 bases, J lost 4 bases, and 8 bases lay in between. The CDR3 region is CASSSGDGANVLTF. CDR3 DNA sequence: TGCGCCAGCAGCTCAGGGGACGGGGCCAACGTCCTGACTTTC.

The gene calls are TRBV29-1 and TRBJ2-1, with D possibly being TRBD2 (5 bases). This CDR3 spans 12 amino acids. CDR1 and CDR2 from the germline V gene are SQVTM and ANQGSEA. V dropped 4 bases and J dropped 4 bases, with 8 bases sitting between them. The chain's CDR3 is CSVGSGYNEQFF. Written as DNA, the CDR3 is TGCAGCGTTGGATCGGGATACAATGAGCAGTTCTTC.

This clone was seen a few times. This sequence joins TRBV18 and TRBJ1-1; D remains unclear. Germline V lookup: CDR1 KGHSH, CDR2 LQKENI. The CDR3 is made up of 13 amino acids. The ends were cut back, 6 bases at V and 4 bases at J, with 12 bases in the middle. CDR3: CASSLLYGTEAFF. Here the CDR3 DNA reads TGTGCCAGCTCGTTACTCTACGGCACTGAAGCTTTCTTT. The variable domain in full, completed from reference TRBV18 and TRBJ1-1, reads NAGVMQNPRHLVRRRGQEARLRCSPMKGHSHVYWYRQLPEEGLKFMVYLQKENIIDESGMPKERFSAEFPKEGPSILRIQQVVRGDSAAYFCASSLLYGTEAFFGQGTRLTVV.